One sample yielded the 22 T cell receptor beta chains listed below, sequenced in a study of blood T cell repertoires in COVID-19. The data were produced by immunoSEQ multiplex PCR, yet TCRdb's version contains in-frame clones alone and is incomplete. The sample lists roughly 330,000 clones, roughly 87% seen once, with approximately 5.3% in the top ten. Input material: PBMCs or T cells enriched from blood (not recorded which). The receptors here all came from a woman aged 30 to 39 who had recovered from COVID-19.

The chain is built from TRBV2 and TRBJ1-6; TRBD1 is a possible D gene (5 bases). Trimming cost V 7 bases and J 3 bases, with 13 bases left between them. CDR3 length equals 15 residues. Germline CDR1 reads SNHLY; CDR2 reads FYNNEI. Written as DNA, the CDR3 is TGTGCCAGCAATACCCAGGGCCTCTATAATTCACCCCTCCACTTT. Translation gives CASNTQGLYNSPLHF.

J is TRBJ2-1 and V is TRBV11-2, with a weak D call TRBD2 (5 bases). Trimming left V 5 bases short and J 5 bases short, with 13 bases between. The CDR3 consists of 14 residues. CDR1 and CDR2 from the germline V gene are SGHAT and FQNNGV. The CDR3 nucleotides are TGTGCCAGCAGCACCGGACTGCGACACAATGAGCAGTTCTTC. It specifies CASSTGLRHNEQFF.

The chain links TRBV27 to TRBJ1-5, with D tentatively TRBD1 (5 bases). This CDR3 spans 15 amino acids. The germline gives CDR1 MNHEY, CDR2 SMNVEV (reference sequence). Trimming removed 6 bases at V and 0 bases at J, with 12 bases between. CDR3 in DNA: TGTGCCAGCAGATCCCGACAGAATAGCAATCAGCCCCAGCATTTT. Translating gives CASRSRQNSNQPQHF.

This chain uses TRBV2 with TRBJ2-5, with 9 bases lining up with TRBD2. Germline V gene sequence: CDR1 SNHLY, CDR2 FYNNEI. The CDR3 runs 16 residues. Trimming cost V 5 bases and J 2 bases; bases outside gene matches: 9. The CDR3 coding sequence is TGTGCCAGCAGTTTAGAGCGGGGGGCCACACAAGAGACCCAGTACTTC. Translation gives CASSLERGATQETQYF.

The chain has TRBV15 and TRBJ1-2; D is undetermined. CDR3 length: 14 amino acids. Germline-derived CDR1 and CDR2 are LNHNV and YYDKDF (reference sequence). Trimming cost V 0 bases and J 4 bases, with 9 bases left between them. In nucleotides, the CDR3 is TGTGCCACCAGCAGAGATTTCCGGGGCTATGGCTACACCTTC. Its protein product is CATSRDFRGYGYTF.

The chain has TRBV12-3 or TRBV12-4 and TRBJ1-3, with TRBD1 as a possible D gene (5 bases). The germline V and J ends were trimmed by 6 bases and 0 bases, with 6 bases remaining between them. The CDR3 has 13 residues. CDR3 region: CASRGPSGNTIYF. CDR3 nucleotides: TGTGCCAGCAGGGGGCCCTCTGGAAACACCATATATTTT.

This chain links TRBV30 with TRBJ1-2; no clear D gene. From germline, CDR1 is GTSNPN and CDR2 SVGIG (reference sequence). The V end lost 2 bases, the J end lost 5 bases, and 12 bases lay between the germline ends. The CDR3 has 13 amino acids. The DNA of the CDR3 is TGTGCCTGGAGTCCAGTTTACCCATATGGCTACACCTTC. Protein: CAWSPVYPYGYTF.

V and J are TRBV4-1 and TRBJ1-1; D unclear. V was pared by 3 bases and J by 3 bases, with 5 bases between. The length of the CDR3 is 12 residues. The germline CDR1 and CDR2 sequences are MGHRA and YSYEKL. CDR3 DNA sequence: TGCGCCAGCAGCCAGGGCTACACTGAAGCTTTCTTT. This gives the protein CASSQGYTEAFF.

The chain joins TRBV9 to TRBJ1-6, with TRBD1 matching 7 bases. Trimming cost V 2 bases and J 10 bases; bases outside gene matches: 9. This CDR3 spans 15 amino acids. Germline V gene data show CDR1 as SGDLS and CDR2 as YYNGEE. Written as DNA, the CDR3 is TGTGCCAGCAGCGTGGGTCAGGGGGTACTATCACCCCTCCACTTT. Translation: CASSVGQGVLSPLHF.

The chain recombines TRBV12-3 or TRBV12-4 with TRBJ1-1, with 10 bases fitting TRBD1. This CDR3 spans 13 amino acids. With 6 bases clipped from V and 4 bases from J, the junction kept 2 bases outside the gene matches. In nucleotides, the CDR3 is TGTGCCAGCAGGACAGGGGGCGTCACTGAAGCTTTCTTT. Translated: CASRTGGVTEAFF.

The chain recombines TRBV7-2 with TRBJ1-3, with D perhaps matching TRBD1 (5 bases). Germline V gene lookup returns CDR1 SGHTA and CDR2 FQGNSA. With 0 bases removed from V and 4 bases from J, the gap between germline ends came to 13 bases. The CDR3 extends over 16 amino acids. CDR3 sequence reads: CASSLAYRTRGNTIYF. As DNA, the CDR3 is TGTGCCAGCAGCTTAGCCTATCGGACAAGGGGAAACACCATATATTTT.

The genes are TRBV18 and TRBJ1-1; maybe TRBD1 (5 bases). The length of the CDR3 is 15 residues. The V gene's germline CDR1 is KGHSH and CDR2 LQKENI. Trimming pared 3 bases from V and 6 bases from J, leaving 17 bases between. The CDR3 DNA reads as TGTGCCAGCTCACCCTCCGGGACTCTTATCGCTGAAGCTTTCTTT. Its protein product is CASSPSGTLIAEAFF.

This rearrangement joins TRBV11-2 to TRBJ2-7; 9 nucleotides agree with TRBD1. The junction had 5 bases not matched to a gene; V was cut back by 3 bases and J by 5 bases. The V gene's germline CDR1 is SGHAT and CDR2 FQNNGV. The CDR3 extends over 14 amino acids. The CDR3, as DNA: TGTGCCAGCAGCTTGGGGACAGGGAGCAACGAGCAGTACTTC. Protein sequence: CASSLGTGSNEQYF.

J is TRBJ2-3 and V is TRBV9, with unresolved D. Germline loops: CDR1 SGDLS, CDR2 YYNGEE. CDR3 length: 12 residues. V lost 0 bases, J lost 6 bases, and 5 bases lay in between. The CDR3 reads CASSVDMDTQYF. The CDR3 DNA reads TGTGCCAGCAGCGTAGATATGGATACGCAGTATTTT.

The chain is built from TRBV10-3 and TRBJ2-1; 8 nucleotides match TRBD1. Germline-derived CDR1 and CDR2 are ENHRY and SYGVKD. This CDR3 contains 16 residues. The J segment lost 6 bases and the V segment lost 5 bases, leaving 12 bases of the junction unmatched. In DNA, the CDR3 is TGTGCCATCAGTACCCAACCAGGGGGCGCCTCCAATGAGCAGTTCTTC. Protein: CAISTQPGGASNEQFF.

The rearrangement links TRBV9 to TRBJ1-2; TRBD1 matches at 8 bases. CDR1 and CDR2 from the germline V gene are SGDLS and YYNGEE. With V trimmed by 4 bases and J by 2 bases, 7 bases remained unmatched. CDR3 length: 15 residues. Written as DNA, the CDR3 is TGTGCCAGCAGCCTCAACAGGGGGATCAACTATGGCTACACCTTC. Translating gives CASSLNRGINYGYTF.

V is TRBV11-1 and J is TRBJ2-1, with 7 positions matching TRBD2. The CDR3 length is 14 residues. Germline assignment: CDR1 SGHAT and CDR2 FQDESV (reference sequence). V trimming: 3 bases; J trimming: 4 bases; junction bases outside the gene matches: 3. The CDR3 spells CASSFGGGYNEQFF. As DNA, the CDR3 is TGTGCCAGCAGCTTCGGCGGGGGATACAATGAGCAGTTCTTC.

V is TRBV5-4 and J is TRBJ2-1; perhaps TRBD1 as D (5 bases). Trimming removed 4 bases at V and 3 bases at J, with 14 bases between. There are 15 residues in the CDR3. From germline, CDR1 is SGHNT and CDR2 YYREEE (reference sequence). CDR3 in amino acids: CASSPQPDSYNEQFF. CDR3 bases: TGTGCCAGCAGCCCCCAACCAGACAGCTACAATGAGCAGTTCTTC. Using reference TRBV5-4 and TRBJ2-1 for the parts outside the CDR3, the full variable domain is ETGVTQSPTHLIKTRGQQVTLRCSSQSGHNTVSWYQQALGQGPQFIFQYYREEENGRGNFPPRFSGLQFPNYSSELNVNALELDDSALYLCASSPQPDSYNEQFFGPGTRLTVL.

In this sample, this clone turned up once. This rearrangement joins TRBV2 to TRBJ1-1; D not resolved. Trimming pared 6 bases from V and 0 bases from J, leaving 8 bases between. Germline V gene lookup returns CDR1 SNHLY and CDR2 FYNNEI. The length of the CDR3 is 13 residues. This chain's CDR3 is CASSPNMNTEAFF. CDR3 in DNA: TGTGCCAGCAGCCCCAACATGAACACTGAAGCTTTCTTT.

The chain has TRBV12-5 and TRBJ1-5, with D possibly matching TRBD1 (5 bases). The CDR3 covers 15 residues. V shed 1 base and J shed 1 base, with 8 bases lying between them. Germline V gives CDR1 LGHNT, CDR2 FRNRAP. The CDR3 protein is CASGLGGGSNQPQHF. CDR3 coding DNA: TGTGCTAGTGGTTTGGGCGGGGGAAGCAATCAGCCCCAGCATTTT.

The chain combines TRBV5-1 with TRBJ2-7; 12 bases line up with TRBD1. CDR1 is SGHRS and CDR2 is YFSETQ in the germline V gene. The CDR3 length is 14 residues. J was trimmed by 4 bases and V by 5 bases; bases with no gene match: 4. DNA for the CDR3: TGCGCCAGCAGGTCGGGACAGGGGGCTTACGAGCAGTACTTC. This gives the protein CASRSGQGAYEQYF.

The J gene is TRBJ1-6, the V gene TRBV6-5; D is unresolved. This CDR3 region has 14 residues. Germline assignment: CDR1 MNHEY and CDR2 SVGAGI. The V gene lost 8 bases and the J gene lost 7 bases, with 15 bases spanning the gap. The CDR3 spells CASGLIRANSPLHF. Here the CDR3 DNA reads TGTGCCAGCGGACTGATAAGGGCAAATTCACCCCTCCACTTT.